A selection of T cell receptor beta chains follows, all from one sample in a study of shared clonotypes between healthy human individuals. This table comes from immunoSEQ multiplex PCR, and its TCRdb copy is limited to in-frame clones, with some not included. The sample consists of 2 million to 2.5 million clones, approximately 94% of them appearing once. Material for sequencing was naive CD4+ T cells sorted from blood. These receptors were taken from a man aged 18 to 35 in good health. Both conserved end residues are part of each CDR3. Rows give clone size only sometimes, using once, few, many, or a class for an expanded clone.

v_gene,abundance,CDR3aa
TRBV6-1,once,CASTQEGDKNQPQHF
TRBV13,-,CASSLLAGASDTQYF
TRBV7-3,-,CASSRGSGETQYF
TRBV9,-,CASSVGAGRPIQETQYF
TRBV7-9,-,CASSLVTYNEQFF
TRBV6-5,once,CASIPDSGHSPLHF
TRBV30,-,CAWSEGGSGSDTQYF
TRBV7-2,-,CASSLATLGAAFF
TRBV4-1,-,CASTLQWGSSSYEQYF
TRBV5-4,-,CASSRFGGVASYNEQFF
TRBV5-4,-,CASSGTGPSSGANVLTF
TRBV4-1,-,CASSQEAAGGTEAFF
TRBV12-5,-,CASGLVLSGNGHEQFF
TRBV5-1,-,CASTPPGMNTEAFF
TRBV9,-,CASSAGDRTTNEKLFF
TRBV2,-,CAIQGFPGNTIYF
TRBV10-1,-,CAGDGLCQPQHF
TRBV5-8,-,CASSLALQLGGNQPQHF
TRBV28,-,CASRPITGGPNYGYTF
TRBV10-3,-,CAISAGDKRPGELFF
TRBV29-1,-,CSVDMLWGASAYGYTF
TRBV28,-,CASTPIRGNNGYTF
TRBV30,-,CAWSFSGGETQYF
TRBV18,-,CASSPAEREQETQYF
TRBV4-2,-,CASSKGTSGGRNTGELFF
TRBV5-4,-,CASSLGTSGRAADTQYF
TRBV27,-,CASSLRGSSGNTIYF
TRBV29-1,-,CSGRSGAEKLFF
TRBV19,-,CASSATHQPQHF
TRBV6-1,once,CASIRLLAGMETQYF
TRBV30,-,CAWSSGGAINEQFF
TRBV4-1,-,CASSQDSGGINYGYTF
TRBV5-1,-,CASSLGQGPNEQYF
TRBV6-1,-,CASTAYRGPSYEQYF
TRBV7-9,-,CASSLAATYEQYF
TRBV6-5,-,CASSSSQRRGNEQFF
TRBV7-2,-,CASSSRQGGNEQYF
TRBV9,-,CASSVGGLAGVGPLYNEQFF
TRBV30,-,CAWSPHGLAGVGQYF
TRBV18,once,CATSQSQSSGANVLTF